This T cell receptor beta chain is from a study of blood T cell repertoires in COVID-19 (dated by TCRdb to 2018 to 2020). At the level of the whole study: The collaborator samples originated in the United States, Italy and Spain and spanned the acute and convalescent phases of COVID-19. Subjects who had been exposed to COVID-19, were actively infected with it, or had recovered from it provided the deeply sampled blood TCRbeta repertoires that made up the dataset. A freely available public database, intended as a resource for researchers studying the immune response to SARS-CoV-2, is where the repertoires were released. Samples were obtained from the ongoing ImmuneRACE study (first 160 participants) and from over 1,000 subjects provided by 6 global collaborators. The prospective study material was composed of cDNA or gDNA derived from T cells, B-cell-depleted T cells, or PBMCs. HLA class I and class II types, where available, came from metadata supplied by the sample provider rather than from assay-based typing. The sample metadata nearly always contained a de-identified subject ID, COVID-19 status, age in years and sex. The investigation overall reported the following: The amount of clinical and demographic metadata varied by source and participant and was provided uncurated.

TCRbeta CDR3 regions were amplified from genomic DNA using the immunoSEQ Assay, a bias-controlled multiplex PCR. The study's processing was this. Nucleated cell counts per sample were estimated from amplification of reference gene primers within the assay. Sequence reads were collapsed and filtered to measure the absolute abundance of every unique TCRbeta CDR3 rearrangement. For each sample, productive Simpson clonality was calculated as the square root of Simpson's diversity index across productive rearrangements. This immuneACCESS table, as held by TCRdb, lists in-frame sequences with V and J called but not all clones. Of the missing ones, under half trace to an unresolved V gene in checked studies; the others have no known cause. The V and J calls and clone size are taken from that table; D and trimming were inferred from the DNA. Present in this sample are over 250,000 clones, around nine tenths of which were seen just once. The ten largest make up roughly 14% of the sample.

V is reduced by 0 bases and J by 1 base, leaving a spacing of 14 bases between them. CDR1 and CDR2 are read off the germline V gene as KGHSH and LQKENI. The cysteine opens and the phenylalanine closes a CDR3 of 17 amino acids. The CDR3 DNA has 51 bases and is translated from base 1. In the case of this clone: The antigen it recognizes is unknown. No per-base quality is available; no much larger clone lies one base away.

In Seattle, one collaborating source enrolled patients while the infection was active and tracked those patients longitudinally over the course of disease. The collaborating institutions used their own protocols to collect whole blood in K2EDTA tubes. For TCRbeta analysis, collaborator samples were shipped as frozen whole blood, as isolated PBMCs, or as DNA extracted from either sample type. This receptor was identified in a woman in her seventies with COVID-19, enrolled during active disease. This sequence uses TRBV18 and TRBJ2-3; tentative D gene TRBD1, with 7 bases matching. Input material: peripheral blood. The CDR3 protein is CASSPPSGGPGTDTQYF. The DNA is as follows: TGTGCCAGCTCACCACCGTCAGGGGGGCCCGGCACAGATACGCAGTATTTT.